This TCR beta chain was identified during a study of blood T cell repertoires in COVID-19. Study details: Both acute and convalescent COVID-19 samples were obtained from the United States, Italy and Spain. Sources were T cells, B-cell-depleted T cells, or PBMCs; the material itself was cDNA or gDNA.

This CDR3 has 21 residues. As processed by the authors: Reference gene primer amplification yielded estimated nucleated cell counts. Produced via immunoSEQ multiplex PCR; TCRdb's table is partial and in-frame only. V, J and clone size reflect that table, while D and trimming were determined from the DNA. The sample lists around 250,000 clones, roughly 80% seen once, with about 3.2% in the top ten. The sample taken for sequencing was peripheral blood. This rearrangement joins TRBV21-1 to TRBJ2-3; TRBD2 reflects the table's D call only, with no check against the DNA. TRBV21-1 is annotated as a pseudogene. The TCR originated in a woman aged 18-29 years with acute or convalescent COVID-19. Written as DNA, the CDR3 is TGTGCCAGCAGCACGGTGGCCCGACTAGGGACTAGCGGACTAAGCACAGATACGCAGTATTTT. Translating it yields CASSTVARLGTSGLSTDTQYF.